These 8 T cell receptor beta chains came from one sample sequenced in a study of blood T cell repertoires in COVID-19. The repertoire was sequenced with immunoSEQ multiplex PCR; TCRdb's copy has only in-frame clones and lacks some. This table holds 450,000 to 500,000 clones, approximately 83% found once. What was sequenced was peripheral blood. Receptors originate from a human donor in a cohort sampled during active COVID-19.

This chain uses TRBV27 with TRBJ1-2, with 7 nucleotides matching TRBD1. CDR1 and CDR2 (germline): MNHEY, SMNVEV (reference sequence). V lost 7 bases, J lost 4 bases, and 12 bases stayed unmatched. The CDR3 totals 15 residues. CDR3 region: CASNRGQAILYGYTF. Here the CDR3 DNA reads TGTGCCAGCAACCGCGGACAGGCGATACTCTATGGCTACACCTTC.

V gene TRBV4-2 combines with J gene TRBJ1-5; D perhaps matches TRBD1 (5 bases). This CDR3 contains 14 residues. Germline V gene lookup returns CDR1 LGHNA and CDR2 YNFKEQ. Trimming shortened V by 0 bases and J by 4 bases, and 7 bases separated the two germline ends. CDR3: CASSQDRVNQPQHF. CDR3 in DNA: TGTGCCAGCAGCCAAGACAGGGTTAATCAGCCCCAGCATTTT.

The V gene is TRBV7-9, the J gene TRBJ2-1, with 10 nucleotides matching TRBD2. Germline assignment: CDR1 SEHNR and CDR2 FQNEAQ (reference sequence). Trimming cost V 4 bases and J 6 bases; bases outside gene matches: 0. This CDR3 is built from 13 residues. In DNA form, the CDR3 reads TGTGCCAGCAGCTCTAGCGGGAGCAATGAGCAGTTCTTC. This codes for CASSSSGSNEQFF.

The CDR3 loop reads CASSRDRQETQYF. The CDR3 bases are TGTGCCAGCAGTCGCGACAGACAAGAGACCCAGTACTTC. The rearrangement uses TRBV11-1 and TRBJ2-5; a weak D match, TRBD1 (5 bases). The CDR3 has 13 amino acids. V lost 6 bases, J lost 2 bases, and 10 bases lay in between. The germline V gene encodes CDR1 SGHAT and CDR2 FQDESV (reference sequence).

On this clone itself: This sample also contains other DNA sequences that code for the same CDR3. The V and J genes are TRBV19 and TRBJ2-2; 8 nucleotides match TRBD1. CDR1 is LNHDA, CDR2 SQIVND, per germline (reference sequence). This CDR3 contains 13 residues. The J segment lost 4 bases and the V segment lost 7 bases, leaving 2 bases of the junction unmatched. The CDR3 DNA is TGTGCCAGTATCAGGGGGCGCACCGGGGAGCTGTTTTTT. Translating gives CASIRGRTGELFF.

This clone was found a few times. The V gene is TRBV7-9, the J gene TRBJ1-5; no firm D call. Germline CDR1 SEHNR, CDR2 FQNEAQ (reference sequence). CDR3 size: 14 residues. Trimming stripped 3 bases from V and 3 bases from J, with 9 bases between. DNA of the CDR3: TGTGCCAGCAGCTTTGCAGACTCCAATCAGCCCCAGCATTTT. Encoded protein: CASSFADSNQPQHF.

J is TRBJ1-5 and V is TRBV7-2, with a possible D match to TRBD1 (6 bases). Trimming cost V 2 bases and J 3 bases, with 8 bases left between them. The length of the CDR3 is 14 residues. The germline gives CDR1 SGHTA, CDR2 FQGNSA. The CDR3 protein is CASSLQGYNQPQHF. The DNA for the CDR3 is TGTGCCAGCAGCTTACAGGGGTACAATCAGCCCCAGCATTTT. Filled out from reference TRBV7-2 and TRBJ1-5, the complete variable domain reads GAGVSQSPSNKVTEKGKDVELRCDPISGHTALYWYRQSLGQGLEFLIYFQGNSAPDKSGLPSDRFSAERTGGSVSTLTIQRTQQEDSAVYLCASSLQGYNQPQHFGDGTRLSIL.

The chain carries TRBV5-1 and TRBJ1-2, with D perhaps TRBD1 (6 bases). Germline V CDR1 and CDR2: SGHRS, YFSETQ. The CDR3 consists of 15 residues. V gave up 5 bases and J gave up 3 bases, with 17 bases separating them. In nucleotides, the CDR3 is TGCGCCAGCAGTTCGGGGGGCAGGGCTTACTATGGCTACACCTTC. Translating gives CASSSGGRAYYGYTF.